The 17 T cell receptor beta chains presented below share a single source sample, sequenced in a study of blood T cell repertoires in COVID-19. TCRdb's copy holds only in-frame clones and misses some; the assay was immunoSEQ multiplex PCR. The table shows some 180,000 clones, with 70% to 90% occurring only once. Sequencing used peripheral blood. The receptors were sampled from a man aged 60 to 75 with active or convalescent COVID-19.

The chain has TRBV5-4 and TRBJ1-6, with a tentative D call TRBD1 (6 bases). The V gene lost 3 bases and the J gene lost 7 bases, with 20 bases spanning the gap. The CDR3 runs to 17 residues. Germline lookup yields CDR1 SGHNT and CDR2 YYREEE (reference sequence). The CDR3 sequence is CASSYGPAQGPNSPLHF. The CDR3 nucleotides are TGTGCCAGCAGCTACGGACCCGCACAGGGCCCAAATTCACCCCTCCACTTT.

This chain uses TRBV2 with TRBJ1-5; 8 positions match TRBD1. The germline gives CDR1 SNHLY, CDR2 FYNNEI. The CDR3 has 14 amino acids. V gave up 10 bases and J gave up 5 bases; unmatched junction bases: 10. The CDR3 is CATKDREAYQPQHF. As DNA, the CDR3 is TGTGCCACAAAGGACAGGGAGGCTTATCAGCCCCAGCATTTT. Using reference TRBV2 and TRBJ1-5 for the parts outside the CDR3, the full variable domain is EPEVTQTPSHQVTQMGQEVILRCVPISNHLYFYWYRQILGQKVEFLVSFYNNEISEKSEIFDDQFSVERPDGSNFTLKIRSTKLEDSAMYFCATKDREAYQPQHFGDGTRLSIL.

The chain carries TRBV9 and TRBJ1-4; D remains unclear. The germline CDR1 and CDR2 sequences are SGDLS and YYNGEE. V was shortened by 2 bases and J by 8 bases, with 19 bases between the two germline ends. CDR3 length: 16 amino acids. DNA of the CDR3: TGTGCCAGCAGCGTGAACCGCGGGCCCCAACCAGAAAAACTGTTTTTT. It specifies CASSVNRGPQPEKLFF. The full variable domain, its missing parts supplied by reference TRBV9 and TRBJ1-4, is DSGVTQTPKHLITATGQRVTLRCSPRSGDLSVYWYQQSLDQGLQFLIQYYNGEERAKGNILERFSAQQFPDLHSELNLSSLELGDSALYFCASSVNRGPQPEKLFFGSGTQLSVL.

This clone was seen once. This sequence joins TRBV6-6 and TRBJ1-3; possible D gene TRBD1, 6 bases. CDR1 is MNHNY, CDR2 SVGAGI, per germline (reference sequence). V was cut by 3 bases and J by 0 bases, with 12 bases left in between. This CDR3 contains 16 residues. The CDR3 DNA reads as TGTGCCAGCAGTTATCGGGACACGAGCTCTGGAAACACCATATATTTT. Protein: CASSYRDTSSGNTIYF.

This sequence joins TRBV6-6 and TRBJ1-2; 8 bases map to TRBD1. Unmatched junction bases numbered 11, after V lost 4 bases and J lost 4 bases. The CDR3 runs 16 residues. Germline CDR1 and CDR2: MNHNY and SVGAGI (reference sequence). CDR3 sequence (DNA): TGTGCCAGCAGTTCTGGACAGGGAACTCTTAGCTATGGCTACACCTTC. This codes for CASSSGQGTLSYGYTF.

The chain recombines TRBV5-1 with TRBJ1-1, with TRBD1 identical over 7 bases. The CDR3 covers 14 residues. The trim removed 5 bases at V and 2 bases at J, leaving 6 bases unmatched. The V gene's germline CDR1 is SGHRS and CDR2 YFSETQ. CDR3 loop: CASRLQGSNTEAFF. CDR3 nucleotides: TGCGCCAGCAGGTTACAGGGGTCTAACACTGAAGCTTTCTTT.

The chain has TRBV10-2 and TRBJ2-7; 10 bases agree with TRBD2. The CDR3 has 21 amino acids. After removal of 8 bases from V and 0 bases from J, the junction contained 25 bases not matched to a gene. Germline CDR1 and CDR2: WSHSY and SAAADI. The CDR3 DNA reads TGCGCCAGCTCCGCAAATTGGAGGATAGCGGGGGGCGAACGAAGCTCCTACGAGCAGTACTTC. Amino acids: CASSANWRIAGGERSSYEQYF.

This chain uses TRBV27 with TRBJ2-6; tentatively, D is TRBD2 (6 bases). The length of the CDR3 is 16 residues. Between the trimmed V and J ends, which lost 3 bases and 2 bases, there was a span of 11 bases. CDR1 and CDR2 (germline): MNHEY, SMNVEV (reference sequence). The CDR3 DNA is TGTGCCAGCAGTTTTGCGGGGCGGGCTGGGGCCAACGTCCTGACTTTC. This translates into CASSFAGRAGANVLTF.

The chain has TRBV5-1 and TRBJ2-5; 7 nucleotides line up with TRBD2. V shed 4 bases and J 3 bases; nucleotides not matched to a gene: 3. Germline CDR1 is SGHRS and CDR2 is YFSETQ. The CDR3 extends over 13 amino acids. The DNA of the CDR3 is TGCGCCAGCAGCGACGGACTAGAAGAGACCCAGTACTTC. It encodes CASSDGLEETQYF.

The sample holds a few counts of this clone. The rearrangement uses TRBV3-1 (or the pseudogene TRBV3-2) and TRBJ2-7; 10 bases line up with TRBD2. Losses at the gene ends were 1 base for V and 3 bases for J; bases not matched to a gene: 6. CDR1 is LGHDT, CDR2 YNNKEL, per germline (reference sequence). This CDR3 has 16 amino acids. The CDR3 nucleotides are TGTGCCAGCAGCCAAGGAGTAGGACTAGCGGTCTACGAGCAGTACTTC. The encoded protein is CASSQGVGLAVYEQYF.

The chain uses TRBV5-6 and TRBJ1-1; D is possibly TRBD1 (5 bases). V lost 2 bases to trimming and J lost 4 bases, with 9 bases between them. The CDR3 sequence is 13 residues long. CDR1 and CDR2 from the germline V gene are SGHDT and YYEEEE. This chain's CDR3 is CASSFDGGTEAFF. As DNA, the CDR3 is TGTGCCAGCAGCTTTGACGGGGGCACTGAAGCTTTCTTT.

The chain links TRBV4-1 to TRBJ1-3; 9 nucleotides match TRBD1. Germline V gene sequence: CDR1 MGHRA, CDR2 YSYEKL. The CDR3 sequence is 15 residues long. J lost 6 bases, V lost 1 base, and 4 bases had no gene match. The CDR3 DNA follows: TGCGCCAGCAGCCAAGGGGACAGGGAGGCAAACACCATATATTTT. It encodes CASSQGDREANTIYF.

The chain has TRBV11-3 and TRBJ2-1; 9 nucleotides align to TRBD2. Per germline, CDR1 SGHNT and CDR2 YENEEA. Trimming removed 5 bases from V and 7 bases from J; junction bases left unmatched: 9. The CDR3 is 15 amino acids. The CDR3: CASSGPGLAKNEQFF. In nucleotides, the CDR3 is TGTGCCAGCAGCGGGCCGGGACTAGCAAAGAATGAGCAGTTCTTC.

The chain has TRBV6-1 and TRBJ1-5, with no clear D. Germline V gives CDR1 MNHNS, CDR2 SASEGT. V lost 2 bases and J lost 9, with 11 bases in between. This CDR3 spans 13 amino acids. CDR3 region: CASSETYGTPQHF. CDR3 in DNA: TGTGCCAGCAGTGAAACCTACGGTACGCCCCAGCATTTT.

This sequence joins TRBV20-1 and TRBJ1-5; 8 bases are shared with TRBD1. V lost 3 bases and J lost 7; bases outside the gene matches: 8. The CDR3 extends over 14 amino acids. Germline V gene lookup returns CDR1 DFQATT and CDR2 SNEGSKA (reference sequence). The chain's CDR3 is CSASVQGVGQPQHF. For the CDR3, the DNA is TGCAGTGCTAGTGTACAGGGGGTAGGGCAGCCCCAGCATTTT.

This clone was found a few times. The chain couples TRBV7-2 to TRBJ1-4; 7 nucleotides match TRBD1. CDR3 length: 14 amino acids. CDR1 and CDR2 (germline): SGHTA, FQGNSA. Germline trimming cut 3 bases from V and 10 bases from J; bases unmatched to any gene: 8. In nucleotides, the CDR3 is TGTGCCAGCAGCTTGTGGCAGGGGGACGTAAAACTGTTTTTT. Translation: CASSLWQGDVKLFF.

The chain employs TRBV20-1 and TRBJ2-3; no definite D call. Germline values: CDR1 DFQATT, CDR2 SNEGSKA (reference sequence). CDR3 length equals 10 residues. The germline V and J ends were trimmed by 6 bases and 5 bases, with 6 bases remaining between them. Here the CDR3 reads CSAQRDTQYF. CDR3 nucleotides: TGCAGTGCCCAGCGAGATACGCAGTATTTT.